The 26 T cell receptor beta chains below were found in one sample sequenced in a study of blood T cell repertoires in COVID-19 (dated by TCRdb to about 2020). Libraries were built with the immunoSEQ multiplex PCR assay. TCRdb obtained this table from immuneACCESS and retained in-frame rearrangements with V and J assigned. These tables miss some clones; where compared with another copy, unresolved V genes account for less than half of the shortfall, and the remainder is unexplained. The sample contains over 300,000 clones, around nine tenths of them found a single time. Over 0.9% of the sample rests with the top ten. The sample comprised PBMCs or T cells enriched from blood (not recorded which). Source of these receptors: a woman aged 25 to 45 with acute COVID-19.

The chain employs TRBV29-1 and TRBJ1-4, with unresolved D. CDR3 size: 11 residues. The germline V gene encodes CDR1 SQVTM and CDR2 ANQGSEA. Between the trimmed V and J ends, which lost 2 bases and 7 bases, there was a span of 5 bases. The DNA of the CDR3 is TGCAGCGTTGAATCCGGTGAAAAACTGTTTTTT. It yields the protein CSVESGEKLFF.

The chain links TRBV7-3 to TRBJ2-7, with 16 bases identical to TRBD2. CDR3 length equals 19 residues. V dropped 1 base and J dropped 7; count of bases not matched to a gene: 13. Germline CDR1 and CDR2: SGHTA and FQGTGA. The CDR3 DNA follows: TGTGCCAGCAGCTTAAAGCCGGGACTAGCGGGGGGGCCGAATGGGGAGCAGTACTTC. Residues: CASSLKPGLAGGPNGEQYF.

The chain recombines TRBV6-4 with TRBJ1-5, with a tentative D call TRBD1 (5 bases). This CDR3 is 19 amino acids long. Germline lookup yields CDR1 MRHNA and CDR2 SNTAGT. Trimming removed 6 bases at V and 2 bases at J, with 26 bases between. The CDR3 region has the DNA TGTGCCAGCAGCGCGGGACCAAGCTGGCCCTGGTGGGGCAATCAGCCCCAGCATTTT. It is translated as CASSAGPSWPWWGNQPQHF.

The chain joins TRBV2 to TRBJ1-1; TRBD1 matches 9 bases. The CDR3 consists of 15 residues. J was trimmed by 1 base and V by 6 bases; bases with no gene match: 6. Germline CDR1 reads SNHLY; CDR2 reads FYNNEI. The CDR3 DNA reads TGTGCCAGCAGAGGTACAGGGGGCCCGAACACTGAAGCTTTCTTT. This sequence encodes CASRGTGGPNTEAFF.

The J gene is TRBJ2-2, the V gene TRBV7-8; TRBD1 is a possible D gene (6 bases). This CDR3 is built from 14 residues. The ends were cut back, 6 bases at V and 6 bases at J, with 14 bases in the middle. Germline V gene sequence: CDR1 SGHVS, CDR2 FQNEAQ. The CDR3 region has the DNA TGTGCCAGCAGACTAAATACAGGGCCCGGGGAGCTGTTTTTT. This gives the protein CASRLNTGPGELFF. Full variable domain (outside the CDR3, taken from reference TRBV7-8 and TRBJ2-2): GAGVSQSPRYKVAKRGQDVALRCDPISGHVSLFWYQQALGQGPEFLTYFQNEAQLDKSGLPSDRFFAERPEGSVSTLKIQRTQQEDSAVYLCASRLNTGPGELFFGEGSRLTVL.

The V call is TRBV7-3, the J call TRBJ2-7; 9 nucleotides line up with TRBD1. The CDR3 is 16 amino acids. Germline CDR1 SGHTA, CDR2 FQGTGA. Losses at the gene ends were 2 bases for V and 7 bases for J; bases not matched to a gene: 12. The CDR3 coding sequence is TGTGCCAGCAGCTTATCAGGGGGACAGGGACGTAGGGAGCAGTACTTC. It translates to CASSLSGGQGRREQYF.

The V call is TRBV19, the J call TRBJ2-1; 12 bases align to TRBD1. The junction had 8 bases not matched to a gene; V was cut back by 4 bases and J by 4 bases. Germline CDR1 reads LNHDA; CDR2 reads SQIVND (reference sequence). The CDR3 consists of 17 residues. CDR3 in DNA: TGTGCCAGTAGTAGAGCCGGGACAGGGGGCAAATACAATGAGCAGTTCTTC. Amino acid sequence: CASSRAGTGGKYNEQFF.

This chain joins TRBV27 and TRBJ1-2; D unclear. The V end lost 7 bases, the J end lost 6 bases, and 18 bases lay between the germline ends. CDR1 MNHEY and CDR2 SMNVEV come from the germline V gene (reference sequence). The CDR3 has 14 amino acids. Here the CDR3 DNA reads TGTGCCAGCAAGGAGGCCGTAACATTACATGGCTACACCTTC. Its translation: CASKEAVTLHGYTF.

The V call is TRBV29-1, the J call TRBJ2-7, with a weak D call TRBD2 (6 bases). Trimming cost V 7 bases and J 0 bases, with 19 bases left between them. Per the germline V gene, CDR1 is SQVTM and CDR2 is ANQGSEA. This CDR3 spans 15 amino acids. The CDR3 here is CSDRGSGDISYEQYF. Here the CDR3 DNA reads TGCAGCGACAGAGGCTCGGGGGATATCTCCTACGAGCAGTACTTC.

The V and J genes are TRBV7-3 and TRBJ1-1; 10 nucleotides match TRBD1. The CDR3 covers 15 residues. Losses at the gene ends were 4 bases for V and 3 bases for J; bases not matched to a gene: 5. Germline assignment: CDR1 SGHTA and CDR2 FQGTGA. CDR3 sequence reads: CASSSPDRGHTEAFF. The CDR3 DNA follows: TGTGCCAGCAGCTCACCAGACAGGGGGCACACTGAAGCTTTCTTT.

This chain uses TRBV4-1 with TRBJ1-4; TRBD1 might be the D (6 bases). The CDR3 runs to 16 residues. CDR1 is MGHRA, CDR2 YSYEKL, per germline. V lost 1 base and J 0 bases, leaving 9 bases between the germline ends. This chain's CDR3 is CASSQGGGATNEKLFF. DNA for the CDR3: TGCGCCAGCAGCCAAGGGGGGGGCGCAACTAATGAAAAACTGTTTTTT.

This clone appeared a few times. This chain links TRBV6-1 with TRBJ1-5; tentatively, D is TRBD1 (5 bases). Trimming took off 3 bases at V and 4 bases at J, with 10 bases between the two ends. This CDR3 is 14 amino acids long. Germline V gene data show CDR1 as MNHNS and CDR2 as SASEGT. The DNA for the CDR3 is TGTGCCAGCAGTGAGTCCAGGGCGAATCAGCCCCAGCATTTT. It encodes CASSESRANQPQHF.

The chain recombines TRBV19 with TRBJ1-4; 7 positions agree with TRBD1. Germline trimming cut 6 bases from V and 1 base from J; bases unmatched to any gene: 5. The length of the CDR3 is 15 residues. Per the germline V gene, CDR1 is LNHDA and CDR2 is SQIVND (reference sequence). CDR3: CASSRSGGTNEKLFF. The CDR3 DNA sequence: TGTGCCAGTAGCAGATCAGGGGGAACTAATGAAAAACTGTTTTTT.

The chain couples TRBV7-2 to TRBJ1-2, with D unresolved. Germline loops: CDR1 SGHTA, CDR2 FQGNSA. V lost 0 bases, J lost 8 bases, and 16 bases lay in between. This CDR3 is built from 15 residues. The CDR3 here is CASSLAHGGSGGYTF. CDR3 nucleotide sequence: TGTGCCAGCAGCTTAGCGCATGGAGGCTCGGGGGGCTACACCTTC. Complete variable domain (other parts from reference TRBV7-2 and TRBJ1-2): GAGVSQSPSNKVTEKGKDVELRCDPISGHTALYWYRQSLGQGLEFLIYFQGNSAPDKSGLPSDRFSAERTGGSVSTLTIQRTQQEDSAVYLCASSLAHGGSGGYTFGSGTRLTVV.

The chain combines TRBV18 with TRBJ2-7; D perhaps matches TRBD1 (6 bases). Germline CDR1 reads KGHSH; CDR2 reads LQKENI. V dropped 4 bases and J dropped 0 bases, with 13 bases sitting between them. The CDR3 is made up of 15 amino acids. CDR3 in amino acids: CASSHGQPNSYEQYF. The CDR3, as DNA: TGTGCCAGCTCACACGGACAGCCGAACTCCTACGAGCAGTACTTC.

This clone was seen once. V is TRBV4-3 and J is TRBJ2-2; 12 bases map to TRBD2. The V and J ends lost 1 base and 8 bases, in that order; junction bases with no gene match: 8. Germline V gives CDR1 LGHNA, CDR2 YSLEER. The CDR3 consists of 17 residues. The DNA for the CDR3 is TGCGCCAGCAGCCAAGTGACTAGCGGGGGCGCACGGGGGGAGCTGTTTTTT. As protein: CASSQVTSGGARGELFF.

The genes are TRBV19 and TRBJ1-2, with unresolved D. This CDR3 spans 14 amino acids. Germline-derived CDR1 and CDR2 are LNHDA and SQIVND (reference sequence). V was pared by 6 bases and J by 0 bases, with 11 bases between. CDR3 coding DNA: TGTGCCAGTAGCCTAGAGGCGACTAACTATGGCTACACCTTC. It translates to CASSLEATNYGYTF. The full variable domain, in which reference TRBV19 and TRBJ1-2 provide the parts outside the CDR3, is DGGITQSPKYLFRKEGQNVTLSCEQNLNHDAMYWYRQDPGQGLRLIYYSQIVNDFQKGDIAEGYSVSREKKESFPLTVTSAQKNPTAFYLCASSLEATNYGYTFGSGTRLTVV.

V usage is TRBV28 and J usage is TRBJ2-7; D unresolved. Germline CDR1 reads MDHEN; CDR2 reads SYDVKM. Trimming cost V 8 bases and J 3 bases, with 14 bases left between them. This CDR3 has 13 residues. In DNA form, the CDR3 reads TGTGCCAGCTGCCGGGTGTTCAACTACGAGCAGTACTTC. The encoded protein is CASCRVFNYEQYF.

This clone was picked up one time. The gene calls are TRBV30 and TRBJ1-1, with 8 nucleotides matching TRBD1. The germline CDR1 and CDR2 sequences are GTSNPN and SVGIG (reference sequence). The CDR3 runs 11 residues. V lost 7 bases to trimming and J lost 4 bases; unmatched junction nucleotides: 2. CDR3 DNA: TGTGCCTTACAGGGGGGCACTGAAGCTTTCTTT. As protein: CALQGGTEAFF.

This chain links TRBV9 with TRBJ1-4; 7 nucleotides line up with TRBD1. V shed 4 bases and J 8 bases; nucleotides not matched to a gene: 11. Germline-derived CDR1 and CDR2 are SGDLS and YYNGEE. The CDR3 runs to 15 residues. The CDR3 DNA reads as TGTGCCAGCAGCCCGACACAGGGGACGAAAGAAAAACTGTTTTTT. It yields the protein CASSPTQGTKEKLFF.

The chain employs TRBV4-1 and TRBJ2-5, with TRBD1 identical over 10 bases. V dropped 1 base and J dropped 5; count of bases not matched to a gene: 4. Looked up from germline, CDR1 is MGHRA and CDR2 is YSYEKL. The CDR3 runs to 15 residues. CDR3 nucleotides: TGCGCCAGCAGCCAAGGACAGGGGGCGGGCGAGACCCAGTACTTC. It yields the protein CASSQGQGAGETQYF.

This chain connects TRBV6-5 to TRBJ1-2; no firm D call. Germline V gene lookup returns CDR1 MNHEY and CDR2 SVGAGI. The V gene lost 2 bases and the J gene lost 4 bases, with 11 bases spanning the gap. The CDR3 contains 14 residues. CDR3 protein: CASSYTRESYGYTF. The CDR3 region has the DNA TGTGCCAGCAGTTACACGAGGGAGTCCTATGGCTACACCTTC.

The V call is TRBV6-5, the J call TRBJ1-6; D possibly corresponds to TRBD1 (6 bases). The CDR3 covers 15 residues. Germline lookup yields CDR1 MNHEY and CDR2 SVGAGI. Trimming removed 5 bases at V and 2 bases at J, with 10 bases between. In DNA form, the CDR3 reads TGTGCCAGCAGTAGCGGACAGCCCTATAATTCACCCCTCCACTTT. Amino acids: CASSSGQPYNSPLHF.

The CDR3 DNA sequence: TGTGCCAGCAGTGAGATACAGGTCCTCATGAACACTGAAGCTTTCTTT. Amino acids: CASSEIQVLMNTEAFF. The chain links TRBV2 to TRBJ1-1; D may be TRBD1 (5 bases). This CDR3 has 16 amino acids. The germline V gene has CDR1 SNHLY and CDR2 FYNNEI. V was clipped by 3 bases and J by 0 bases, with 14 bases between them.

The rearrangement joins TRBV7-2 to TRBJ1-5; D uncertain. The CDR3 runs to 13 residues. Germline values: CDR1 SGHTA, CDR2 FQGNSA. Trimming pared 0 bases from V and 5 bases from J, leaving 5 bases between. For the CDR3, the DNA is TGTGCCAGCAGCTTAGCGGAGTATCAGCCCCAGCATTTT. Translated, it gives CASSLAEYQPQHF.

J is TRBJ2-2 and V is TRBV4-1; D perhaps matches TRBD2 (7 bases). V was clipped by 1 base and J by 5 bases, with 20 bases between them. Germline-derived CDR1 and CDR2 are MGHRA and YSYEKL. This CDR3 is 18 amino acids long. The CDR3 protein is CASSQVRGGFKATGELFF. CDR3 coding DNA: TGCGCCAGCAGCCAAGTAAGGGGGGGCTTTAAAGCGACCGGGGAGCTGTTTTTT.